This T cell receptor beta chain derives from a study of blood T cell repertoires in COVID-19. Looking at the study overall: PBMCs, B-cell-depleted T cells, or T cells provided the cDNA or gDNA that made up the material.

V gave up 4 bases and J gave up 2 bases, with 11 bases separating them. The length of the CDR3 is 14 residues. Germline assignment: CDR1 LNHDA and CDR2 SQIVND (reference sequence). TCRdb's table, derived via immunoSEQ multiplex PCR, lists solely in-frame clones and lacks some. This sample has about 270,000 clones, with 85% to 90% found just once. The source of this sequence is a woman aged 18-30 years who had recovered from COVID-19. V gene TRBV19 combines with J gene TRBJ2-5; D possibly corresponds to TRBD2 (5 bases). Sequencing was performed on PBMCs or T cells enriched from blood (not recorded which). CDR3: CASSTSSYQETQYF. As DNA, the CDR3 is TGTGCCAGTAGTACATCTAGCTATCAAGAGACCCAGTACTTC.